The clone carrying this TCR beta chain was found many times. The antigen is unknown. Using RNA template, CDR3s of TCR alpha and beta were amplified with iRepertoire arm-PCR. In TCRdb, the multiplex PCR reads were re-called with MiXCR into one record per CDR3 protein. The table lists more than 95,000 distinct CDR3 sequences, 23% of them singletons, with around 15% in the top ten. The data were taken from a study of glioma-infiltrating T cells. V lost 10 bases, J lost 0 bases, and 11 bases lay in between. CDR1 MDHEN and CDR2 SYDVKM come from the germline V gene. There are 13 residues in the CDR3. General observations from the study: Gliomas, especially low-grade, showed above-expected tissue-blood divergence; non-neoplastic patients showed below. Very few CDR3 sequences were shared between tissue and blood.

The rearrangement uses TRBV28 and TRBJ2-3; possibly TRBD1 for D (6 bases). Source material: glioma tissue, nonneoplastic brain tissue, or PBMCs (not recorded which). This receptor was identified in a human donor with low-grade glioma or glioblastoma, undergoing nonglioma brain surgery, or in good health (not recorded which). The CDR3, as DNA: TGTGCCAACAGGGACACCAGCACAGATACGCAGTATTTT. It codes for CANRDTSTDTQYF.